This TCR beta chain was documented in a study of cytomegalovirus exposure and HLA in healthy donors. Whole-study findings and limits: A few V segments could not be told apart, such as TRBV6-2 and TRBV6-3, and were left out.

Points on this clone: Antigen unknown.

With 60 Vbeta and 13 Jbeta primers, the PCR was carried out. Sequencing was performed with immunoSEQ multiplex PCR; in TCRdb, only in-frame clones are kept and a portion is missing. The sample includes about 140,000 clones, 80% of them seen just once. The CDR3 contains 14 residues. The J segment lost 4 bases and the V segment lost 2 bases, leaving 5 bases of the junction unmatched. Germline V lookup: CDR1 MNHNS, CDR2 SASEGT. Sequencing was carried out using PBMCs. The origin of this receptor is a male donor in good health and CMV-seropositive. The V call is TRBV6-1, the J call TRBJ2-7; 7 bases align to TRBD2. CDR3 nucleotide sequence: TGTGCCAGCAGTGAAACGGCTAGCGGTTACGAGCAGTACTTC. This codes for CASSETASGYEQYF.